The sequence of this TCR beta chain was determined in a study of T cell responses to AZD1222 COVID-19 vaccine. TCRdb keeps only in-frame clones here, not all; method: immunoSEQ multiplex PCR. The profile covers about 130,000 clones, with roughly nine tenths appearing a single time and 4.2% taken by the ten largest. The V and J ends lost 6 bases and 5 bases respectively, with 16 bases between them. The CDR3 is 14 residues long. Germline CDR1 reads MNHEY; CDR2 reads SVGAGI. The chain is built from TRBV6-5 and TRBJ1-2; no reliable D call. Sequencing was performed on peripheral blood, taken on day 0 of AZD1222 vaccination. The TCR comes from an adult in good health. The DNA of the CDR3 is TGTGCCAGCAGGGAGCCCCATGTGGAGTATGGCTACACCTTC. Translated, it gives CASREPHVEYGYTF.